Below, 14 T cell receptor beta chains from the same sample are listed, as sequenced in a study of PD-1 blockade in classical Hodgkin lymphoma. Time point noted: cycle 4 day 1 (C4D1), after 6 weeks of nivolumab. Every patient relapsed after autologous stem cell transplantation, and brentuximab vedotin exposure varied. Libraries were prepared by immunoSEQ multiplex PCR; TCRdb keeps only in-frame clonotypes and omits some of them. The sample includes 15,000 to 20,000 clones, 83% of them seen just once. The sample in question was peripheral blood mononuclear cells (PBMCs), obtained before the fourth cycle of nivolumab. The receptors come from a human donor with classical Hodgkin lymphoma.

J is TRBJ2-5 and V is TRBV6-5, with D perhaps TRBD2 (6 bases). The CDR3 is made up of 13 amino acids. V was cut by 7 bases and J by 5 bases, with 14 bases left in between. From germline, CDR1 is MNHEY and CDR2 SVGAGI. CDR3 DNA: TGTGCCAGCAAAGGGTGGGGGGAGGAGACCCAGTACTTC. Residues: CASKGWGEETQYF.

As regards this clone: The same CDR3 is also encoded by other DNA sequences in this sample. This chain links TRBV5-1 with TRBJ2-5, with TRBD2 identical over 7 bases. The CDR3 is 14 amino acids. With V trimmed by 0 bases and J by 1 base, 0 bases remained unmatched. CDR1 is SGHRS, CDR2 YFSETQ, per germline. CDR3 region: CASSLGTSQETQYF. The CDR3, as DNA: TGCGCCAGCAGCTTGGGGACTAGCCAAGAGACCCAGTACTTC.

This clone was counted between two and nine times. The CDR3 protein is CASSLSGRGIDEQYF. The CDR3, as DNA: TGTGCCAGCAGCTTAAGCGGCAGGGGGATCGACGAGCAGTACTTC. The chain couples TRBV7-3 to TRBJ2-7, with 7 bases identical to TRBD1. Trimming removed 1 base from V and 5 bases from J; junction bases left unmatched: 8. The CDR3 is made up of 15 amino acids. Germline V gene lookup returns CDR1 SGHTA and CDR2 FQGTGA.

The chain has TRBV9 and TRBJ2-1, with 8 bases fitting TRBD2. This CDR3 comprises 15 residues. Germline trimming cut 1 base from V and 6 bases from J; bases unmatched to any gene: 6. Germline V gives CDR1 SGDLS, CDR2 YYNGEE. CDR3 coding DNA: TGTGCCAGCAGCGTATCGGGGGGGATTGGCAATGAGCAGTTCTTC. Protein sequence: CASSVSGGIGNEQFF.

The chain is built from TRBV7-8 and TRBJ2-7; 11 bases fit TRBD2. Germline assignment: CDR1 SGHVS and CDR2 FQNEAQ. The CDR3 has 17 amino acids. The junction had 12 bases not matched to a gene; V was cut back by 1 base and J by 7 bases. CDR3 bases: TGTGCCAGCAGCTTAGTTAGCGGGGGGGACAGACCTGGGGAGCAGTACTTC. Its translation: CASSLVSGGDRPGEQYF.

The chain employs TRBV6-6 and TRBJ1-6, with D maybe TRBD1 (5 bases). The CDR3 is 15 residues long. Germline CDR1 and CDR2: MNHNY and SVGAGI (reference sequence). Trimming removed 5 bases at V and 5 bases at J, with 13 bases between. The chain's CDR3 is CASSPPGRDNSPLHF. CDR3 coding DNA: TGTGCCAGCAGTCCCCCGGGACGGGATAATTCACCCCTCCACTTT.

The rearrangement uses TRBV21-1 and TRBJ2-3; TRBD2 reflects the table's D call only, with no check against the DNA. TRBV21-1 is given as a pseudogene. The CDR3 is made up of 15 amino acids. In DNA form, the CDR3 reads TGTGCCAGCATCGCTAGCGGGCCTAGCACAGATACGCAGTATTTT. It translates to CASIASGPSTDTQYF.

This clone has just one count. The gene calls are TRBV5-1 and TRBJ1-1; D is unresolved. This CDR3 spans 13 amino acids. Germline V lookup: CDR1 SGHRS, CDR2 YFSETQ. V was shortened by 4 bases and J by 2 bases, with 9 bases between the two germline ends. The CDR3 here is CASSETANTEAFF. In nucleotides, the CDR3 is TGCGCCAGCAGCGAAACAGCAAACACTGAAGCTTTCTTT. The variable domain in full, with the rest retrieved from reference TRBV5-1 and TRBJ1-1, is KAGVTQTPRYLIKTRGQQVTLSCSPISGHRSVSWYQQTPGQGLQFLFEYFSETQRNKGNFPGRFSGRQFSNSRSEMNVSTLELGDSALYLCASSETANTEAFFGQGTRLTVV.

This clone came up once. V and J are TRBV5-5 and TRBJ2-7, with 9 bases fitting TRBD1. Germline V gene sequence: CDR1 SGHKS, CDR2 YYEKEE (reference sequence). V lost 4 bases to trimming and J lost 2 bases; unmatched junction nucleotides: 7. The CDR3 is 15 residues long. CDR3 sequence: CASSHTGGVAYEQYF. CDR3 sequence (DNA): TGTGCCAGCAGCCATACAGGGGGCGTAGCCTACGAGCAGTACTTC.

The V gene is TRBV2, the J gene TRBJ1-5, with D possibly being TRBD1 (5 bases). The germline V and J ends were trimmed by 7 bases and 4 bases, with 11 bases remaining between them. Germline assignment: CDR1 SNHLY and CDR2 FYNNEI. CDR3 length equals 13 residues. CDR3 protein: CASTRDPNQPQHF. The CDR3 region has the DNA TGTGCCAGCACCCGGGACCCTAATCAGCCCCAGCATTTT. Complete variable domain (other parts from reference TRBV2 and TRBJ1-5): EPEVTQTPSHQVTQMGQEVILRCVPISNHLYFYWYRQILGQKVEFLVSFYNNEISEKSEIFDDQFSVERPDGSNFTLKIRSTKLEDSAMYFCASTRDPNQPQHFGDGTRLSIL.

This clone was seen once. V gene TRBV7-8 combines with J gene TRBJ2-7, with a tentative D call TRBD2 (7 bases). This CDR3 has 15 amino acids. Trimming took 0 bases from V and 1 from J, leaving 10 bases between them. Germline lookup yields CDR1 SGHVS and CDR2 FQNEAQ. The CDR3 region is CASSLAGGGSYEQYF. Written as DNA, the CDR3 is TGTGCCAGCAGCTTAGCAGGGGGGGGGTCCTACGAGCAGTACTTC.

The chain employs TRBV7-9 and TRBJ1-3; no reliable D call. This CDR3 is built from 14 residues. CDR1 is SEHNR and CDR2 is FQNEAQ in the germline V gene (reference sequence). V gave up 5 bases and J gave up 4 bases, with 12 bases separating them. The CDR3: CASSPPSVGNTIYF. The DNA of the CDR3 is TGTGCCAGCAGCCCGCCGTCGGTGGGAAACACCATATATTTT. The variable domain in full, completed from reference TRBV7-9 and TRBJ1-3, reads DTGVSQNPRHKITKRGQNVTFRCDPISEHNRLYWYRQTLGQGPEFLTYFQNEAQLEKSRLLSDRFSAERPKGSFSTLEIQRTEQGDSAMYLCASSPPSVGNTIYFGEGSWLTVV.

The chain recombines TRBV6-5 with TRBJ1-1; D gene unclear. This CDR3 has 14 amino acids. The germline CDR1 and CDR2 sequences are MNHEY and SVGAGI. Trimming stripped 6 bases from V and 0 bases from J, with 11 bases between. CDR3 residues: CASRVDPLNTEAFF. CDR3 DNA sequence: TGTGCCAGCAGGGTGGATCCCCTGAACACTGAAGCTTTCTTT.

In its sample, this clone was seen a few times. The CDR3 DNA is TGTGCCAGCAGTGAAGGGCCTGGCTACACCTTC. Its translation is CASSEGPGYTF. The chain combines TRBV5-5 with TRBJ1-2; no clear D gene. V was clipped by 5 bases and J by 7 bases, with 9 bases between them. Germline-derived CDR1 and CDR2 are SGHKS and YYEKEE (reference sequence). This CDR3 comprises 11 residues.